The entry that follows covers one T cell receptor (beta chain) sequence. Its antigen is currently unknown. Given a much more abundant clone one base away, this may be a read error. This record belongs to a study of breast tumors, draining lymph nodes, adjacent tissues. The study, taken as a whole, reports: Data fit most tumor T cells coming from lymph node, expanding in tumor. Tumor repertoires ranked between lymph nodes and nontumor tissue in diversity, with V and J gene preferences.

CDR3 size: 16 residues. The V and J ends lost 5 bases and 3 bases, in that order; junction bases with no gene match: 5. Per germline, CDR1 ENHRY and CDR2 SYGVKD. TCRdb re-analysed the multiplex PCR reads in MiXCR, keeping a single row per CDR3 protein. The table has fewer than 200,000 distinct CDR3 sequences, 30% to 35% seen once; the top ten hold 4.3%. Samples came from axillary lymph nodes draining the breast cancer. This receptor was obtained from a female donor with breast cancer. Some clones in this sample may be carry-over from other donors' samples. The material sequenced was axillary lymph node tissue. This chain joins TRBV10-3 and TRBJ1-6, with 9 bases that match TRBD1. The CDR3 region is CAISPGQGLYNSPLHF. The CDR3 DNA sequence: TGTGCCATCAGTCCGGGACAGGGCCTCTATAATTCACCCCTCCACTTT.